This record looks at one TCR beta chain sequence and its context. What it binds is not known. This sample is part of a study of shared clonotypes between healthy human individuals. General study results and limits: Non-shared clonotypes had lower generation probabilities than clonotypes shared by all four sorted-subset donors.

TCRdb's copy holds only in-frame clones and misses some; the assay was immunoSEQ multiplex PCR. The sample holds a few million clones, roughly 90% seen once. Per the germline V gene, CDR1 is SGHDN and CDR2 is FVKESK. V lost 0 bases to trimming and J lost 1 base; unmatched junction nucleotides: 15. The CDR3 consists of 20 residues. Sequencing was carried out using naive CD4+ T cells from PBMCs. The subset was: CD45RA+ positively selected. This receptor was taken from a man between 18 and 35 years old in good health. Some clones in this sample may be carry-over from other donors' samples. The chain carries TRBV14 and TRBJ2-1, with 7 bases lining up with TRBD1. CDR3 protein: CASSQDLYGQAGLSYNEQFF. The CDR3 coding sequence is TGTGCCAGCAGCCAAGATCTTTATGGACAGGCTGGCCTATCCTACAATGAGCAGTTCTTC.